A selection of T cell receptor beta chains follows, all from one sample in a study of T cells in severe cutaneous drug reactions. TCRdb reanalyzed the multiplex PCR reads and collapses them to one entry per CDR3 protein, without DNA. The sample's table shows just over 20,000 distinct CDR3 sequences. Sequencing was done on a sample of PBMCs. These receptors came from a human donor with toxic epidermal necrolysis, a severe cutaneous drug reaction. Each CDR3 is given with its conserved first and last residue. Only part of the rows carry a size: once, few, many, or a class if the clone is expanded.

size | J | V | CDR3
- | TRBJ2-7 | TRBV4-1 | CASSQASYEQYF
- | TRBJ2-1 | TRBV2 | CASSDYGGASGVDNEQFF
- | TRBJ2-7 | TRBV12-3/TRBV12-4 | CASSLRAYEQYF
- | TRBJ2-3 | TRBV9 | CASSEAGSPTDTQYF
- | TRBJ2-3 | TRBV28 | CASGRALLDTQYF
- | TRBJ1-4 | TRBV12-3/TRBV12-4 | CASSFQQGGANEKLFF
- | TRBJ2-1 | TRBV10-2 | CASTKTTGTGGNEQFF
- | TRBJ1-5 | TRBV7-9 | CASSLSRDKNQPQHF
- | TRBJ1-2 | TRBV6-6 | CASRTTPRKGYTF
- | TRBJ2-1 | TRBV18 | CASSLRGGTGYNEQFF
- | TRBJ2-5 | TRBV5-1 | CASSFQNGETQYF
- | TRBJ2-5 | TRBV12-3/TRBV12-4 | CASSPTGGGQETQYF
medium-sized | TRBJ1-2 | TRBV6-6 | CASIRDSEDYGYTF
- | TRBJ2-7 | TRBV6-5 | CASSYSGSYEQYF
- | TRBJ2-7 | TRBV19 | CASTDRAGYEQYF
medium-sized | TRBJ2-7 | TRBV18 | CASSPTGYEQYF
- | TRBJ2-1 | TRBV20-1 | CSALKEGGERFF
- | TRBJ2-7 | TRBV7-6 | CASSLAPEKYDEQYF
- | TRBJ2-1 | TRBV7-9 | CAITRLGSGRAYNEQFF
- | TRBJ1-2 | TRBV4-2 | CASSHTSQGNYGYTF
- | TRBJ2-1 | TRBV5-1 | CASSKAGVPPYNEQFF
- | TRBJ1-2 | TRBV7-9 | CASSLTGLSYGYTF
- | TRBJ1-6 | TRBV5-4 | CASSFEGGGYNSPLHF
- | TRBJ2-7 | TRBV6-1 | CASSEIALSSYEQYF
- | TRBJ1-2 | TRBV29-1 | CSAPVGGWGYTF
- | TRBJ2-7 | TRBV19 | CASSIGQPSYEQYF
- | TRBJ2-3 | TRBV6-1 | CASSARVTPTDTQYF
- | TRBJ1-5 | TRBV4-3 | CASSQATGQPQHF
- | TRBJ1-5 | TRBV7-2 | CASSLKSGHQPQHF
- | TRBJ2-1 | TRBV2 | CASIPDDGEQFF
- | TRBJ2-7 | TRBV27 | CASSLFGLHSYEQYF
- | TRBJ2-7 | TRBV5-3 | CARSLVSVPPYEQYF
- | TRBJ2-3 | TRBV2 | CASSSDRPSTDTQYF
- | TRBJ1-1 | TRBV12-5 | CASGLVPGASEAFF
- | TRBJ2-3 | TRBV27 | CASSPLSITDTQYF
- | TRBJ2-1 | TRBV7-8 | CASSLVADSYNEQFF
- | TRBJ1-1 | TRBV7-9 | CASSLRQDQSEAFF
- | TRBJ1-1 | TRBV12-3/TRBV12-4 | CASSRTGMNTEAFF
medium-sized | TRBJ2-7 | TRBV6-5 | CASSPHGVGDNYEQYF
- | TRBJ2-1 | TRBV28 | CASSPSSGRPYNEQFF
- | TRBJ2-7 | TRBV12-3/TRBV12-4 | CASSPGVVGEQYF
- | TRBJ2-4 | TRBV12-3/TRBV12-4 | CASSFRTGSNIQYF
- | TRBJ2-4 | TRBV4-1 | CASSQAPAGRLNIQYF
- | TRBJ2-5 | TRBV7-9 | CASSLGEGEETQYF
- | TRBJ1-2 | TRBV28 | CASSPPGYGYTF
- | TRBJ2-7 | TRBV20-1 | CSAHRDSYEQYF
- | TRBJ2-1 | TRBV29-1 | CSVPEWVQGKTYNEQFF
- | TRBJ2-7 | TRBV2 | CASSAAETGGYEQYF
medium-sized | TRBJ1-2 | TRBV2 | CASSVDSIAFNYGYTF
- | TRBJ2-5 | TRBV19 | CASSIGAGEGETQYF